What follows is one TCR beta chain and its context. What it recognizes is unknown. The data belong to a study of T cell repertoires in cytomegalovirus infection. V was trimmed by 3 bases and J by 6 bases, leaving 21 bases between them. Germline CDR1 is DFQATT and CDR2 is SNEGSKA (reference sequence). The CDR3 is made up of 16 amino acids. TCRdb re-called the reads through MiXCR, storing one row per CDR3 protein. The profile shows about 740,000 distinct CDR3 sequences, less than 40% of them singletons. Study results and caveats: HLA-C-restricted CMV-specific TCR beta clonotypes prevailed in the ex vivo response.

The gene calls are TRBV20-1 and TRBJ2-1; D possibly corresponds to TRBD1 (6 bases). The sequence was collected from a human donor in good health (CMV status not recorded). Some clones in this sample may be carry-over from other donors' samples. Input material: PBMCs. Here the CDR3 reads CSARAPRGRTGNEQFF. CDR3 in DNA: TGCAGTGCTAGGGCTCCTAGGGGGAGAACCGGCAATGAGCAGTTCTTC.